A selection of T cell receptor beta chains follows, all from one sample in a study of T cell responses to AZD1222 COVID-19 vaccine. TCRdb's table, derived via immunoSEQ multiplex PCR, lists solely in-frame clones and lacks some. This table has roughly 130,000 clones, 75% to 90% appearing once. Specimen: peripheral blood, collected on day 0 of AZD1222 vaccination. These receptors were obtained from an adult in good health. The CDR3 runs from the conserved cysteine through the conserved F or W. Each record gives: clone size, J gene, D gene, V gene, CDR3 protein. D genes are given only for firm matches. Rows may omit the clone size; those that give it use once, few, many or a size class.

clone size: -
J gene: TRBJ1-2
D gene: TRBD1
V gene: TRBV3-1/TRBV3-2
CDR3 protein: CASSQDLGTGANYGYTF

clone size: once
J gene: TRBJ1-4
D gene: -
V gene: TRBV2
CDR3 protein: CASSVWGVGEKLFF

clone size: -
J gene: TRBJ1-3
D gene: -
V gene: TRBV30
CDR3 protein: CAWRFSGNTIYF

clone size: -
J gene: TRBJ1-4
D gene: -
V gene: TRBV2
CDR3 protein: CASSERAGEEKLFF

clone size: -
J gene: TRBJ1-6
D gene: -
V gene: TRBV6-6
CDR3 protein: CASRDQGSGSPLHF

clone size: -
J gene: TRBJ1-2
D gene: -
V gene: TRBV25-1
CDR3 protein: CASSEWARAGGGGYTF

clone size: -
J gene: TRBJ2-7
D gene: TRBD2
V gene: TRBV6-2/TRBV6-3
CDR3 protein: CASSHLPGGLDEQYF

clone size: -
J gene: TRBJ2-7
D gene: -
V gene: TRBV7-6
CDR3 protein: CASSLKGSFHF

clone size: -
J gene: TRBJ1-1
D gene: -
V gene: TRBV10-3
CDR3 protein: CAIDPGDRIRKKAFF

clone size: -
J gene: TRBJ1-6
D gene: -
V gene: TRBV27
CDR3 protein: CASSLGSGNSPLHF

clone size: -
J gene: TRBJ1-2
D gene: -
V gene: TRBV4-2
CDR3 protein: CASSQDLQGAANYGYTF

clone size: few
J gene: TRBJ2-5
D gene: -
V gene: TRBV4-1
CDR3 protein: CASSQMPMTWVGETQYF

clone size: -
J gene: TRBJ2-5
D gene: -
V gene: TRBV19
CDR3 protein: CASSIRPGRWSVAQYF

clone size: -
J gene: TRBJ1-4
D gene: -
V gene: TRBV6-5
CDR3 protein: CASSYGYLNEKLFF

clone size: -
J gene: TRBJ2-2
D gene: TRBD1
V gene: TRBV5-4
CDR3 protein: CASSPGTGSGELFF

clone size: -
J gene: TRBJ1-6
D gene: -
V gene: TRBV6-5
CDR3 protein: CASSYSTPSTAPLHF

clone size: -
J gene: TRBJ1-1
D gene: -
V gene: TRBV5-1
CDR3 protein: CASSFGQGHTEAFF

clone size: -
J gene: TRBJ2-2
D gene: -
V gene: TRBV7-2
CDR3 protein: CASSAQKPLNTGELFF

clone size: -
J gene: TRBJ2-4
D gene: TRBD2
V gene: TRBV6-2/TRBV6-3
CDR3 protein: CASSYSLAGGRNIQYF

clone size: -
J gene: TRBJ1-6
D gene: TRBD1
V gene: TRBV12-3/TRBV12-4
CDR3 protein: CASSLTGGSPLHF

clone size: -
J gene: TRBJ2-6
D gene: -
V gene: TRBV6-6
CDR3 protein: CASTRPAGGANVLTF

clone size: -
J gene: TRBJ2-3
D gene: -
V gene: TRBV7-3
CDR3 protein: CASSRTATNTQYF

clone size: -
J gene: TRBJ1-1
D gene: -
V gene: TRBV27
CDR3 protein: CASSHQGANTEAFF

clone size: -
J gene: TRBJ2-1
D gene: TRBD2
V gene: TRBV27
CDR3 protein: CASSLAGGGEQFF

clone size: -
J gene: TRBJ1-1
D gene: TRBD1
V gene: TRBV5-1
CDR3 protein: CASSAGNPGGRAEAFF

clone size: -
J gene: TRBJ1-2
D gene: -
V gene: TRBV12-3/TRBV12-4
CDR3 protein: CASSLLGVGYTF

clone size: -
J gene: TRBJ2-1
D gene: -
V gene: TRBV5-4
CDR3 protein: CASSWEGADNEQFF

clone size: -
J gene: TRBJ2-5
D gene: TRBD2
V gene: TRBV3-1/TRBV3-2
CDR3 protein: CASSQDRLAGAQETQYF

clone size: -
J gene: TRBJ1-2
D gene: -
V gene: TRBV7-9
CDR3 protein: CASSPDMGYGYTF

clone size: -
J gene: TRBJ2-1
D gene: TRBD2
V gene: TRBV4-1
CDR3 protein: CASSQVGKRAGLYNEQFF

clone size: -
J gene: TRBJ2-5
D gene: -
V gene: TRBV5-6
CDR3 protein: CASSLRQGPSETQYF

clone size: once
J gene: TRBJ1-2
D gene: TRBD1
V gene: TRBV27
CDR3 protein: CASSSSGQPFYGYTF

clone size: -
J gene: TRBJ2-5
D gene: -
V gene: TRBV2
CDR3 protein: CASMRSQETQYF

clone size: few
J gene: TRBJ2-2
D gene: -
V gene: TRBV5-6
CDR3 protein: CASSLEGTGELFF

clone size: -
J gene: TRBJ2-7
D gene: TRBD1
V gene: TRBV4-3
CDR3 protein: CASSQGQGSYEQYF

clone size: once
J gene: TRBJ2-2
D gene: -
V gene: TRBV6-2/TRBV6-3
CDR3 protein: CASSYSIARRLAPRGELFF

clone size: -
J gene: TRBJ1-5
D gene: -
V gene: TRBV3-1/TRBV3-2
CDR3 protein: CASSQGGNQPQHF

clone size: few
J gene: TRBJ2-1
D gene: -
V gene: TRBV12-3/TRBV12-4
CDR3 protein: CASRRGSNNEQFF

clone size: -
J gene: TRBJ1-1
D gene: -
V gene: TRBV7-2
CDR3 protein: CASSPPKNTEAFF

clone size: -
J gene: TRBJ2-7
D gene: TRBD1
V gene: TRBV11-2
CDR3 protein: CASRRPGQGSYEQYF

clone size: once
J gene: TRBJ1-2
D gene: -
V gene: TRBV6-5
CDR3 protein: CASSSSLTGTFYGYTF

clone size: -
J gene: TRBJ2-7
D gene: TRBD1
V gene: TRBV28
CDR3 protein: CASRPGTGILGSYEQYF

clone size: few
J gene: TRBJ2-5
D gene: -
V gene: TRBV13
CDR3 protein: CATQRQTQETQYF

clone size: -
J gene: TRBJ2-5
D gene: -
V gene: TRBV6-5
CDR3 protein: CASSFRRSGAQYF

clone size: once
J gene: TRBJ2-1
D gene: TRBD1
V gene: TRBV5-1
CDR3 protein: CASSLSPTGARNEQFF

clone size: -
J gene: TRBJ1-3
D gene: -
V gene: TRBV7-9
CDR3 protein: CASSLALDTIYF

clone size: -
J gene: TRBJ2-6
D gene: -
V gene: TRBV4-2
CDR3 protein: CASSSDYSGANVLTF

clone size: -
J gene: TRBJ1-2
D gene: -
V gene: TRBV24-1
CDR3 protein: CATSDLDPLAGVYGYTF

clone size: -
J gene: TRBJ2-7
D gene: TRBD1
V gene: TRBV5-1
CDR3 protein: CASSSRQGATYEQYF

clone size: -
J gene: TRBJ2-2
D gene: TRBD2
V gene: TRBV6-2/TRBV6-3
CDR3 protein: CASSRGLVGTGELFF

clone size: once
J gene: TRBJ1-1
D gene: -
V gene: TRBV2
CDR3 protein: CASSDRGVGTEAFF

clone size: -
J gene: TRBJ1-5
D gene: -
V gene: TRBV19
CDR3 protein: CASGSAGAQPQHF